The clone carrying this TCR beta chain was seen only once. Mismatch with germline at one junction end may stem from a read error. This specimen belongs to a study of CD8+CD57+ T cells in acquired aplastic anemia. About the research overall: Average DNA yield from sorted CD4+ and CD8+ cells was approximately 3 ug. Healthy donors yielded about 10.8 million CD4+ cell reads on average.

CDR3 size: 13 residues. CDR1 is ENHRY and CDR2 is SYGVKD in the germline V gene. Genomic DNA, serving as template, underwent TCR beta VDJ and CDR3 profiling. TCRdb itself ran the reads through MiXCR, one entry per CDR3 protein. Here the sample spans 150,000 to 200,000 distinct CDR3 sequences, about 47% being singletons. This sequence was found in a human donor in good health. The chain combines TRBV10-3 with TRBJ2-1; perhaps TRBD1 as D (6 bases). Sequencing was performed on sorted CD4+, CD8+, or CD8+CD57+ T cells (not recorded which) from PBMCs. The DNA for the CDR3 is TGTACCATCAGTGAGTCGAACAGGGTTGGGCAGTCCTTC. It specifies CTISESNRVGQSF.